A single sample is the source of the 21 T cell receptor beta chains below, sequenced in a study of glioma-infiltrating T cells after dendritic cell vaccination. Sequencing was performed with immunoSEQ multiplex PCR; in TCRdb, only in-frame clones are kept and a portion is missing. The sample consists of fewer than 50,000 clones, about 80% of them appearing once. Sequences were derived from blood, sampled before dendritic cell vaccination. These receptor sequences come from a human donor with glioblastoma.

V is TRBV28 and J is TRBJ1-6; TRBD1 is a possible D gene (5 bases). Germline values: CDR1 MDHEN, CDR2 SYDVKM. The CDR3 covers 14 residues. V shed 3 bases and J shed 11 bases, with 14 bases lying between them. In DNA, the CDR3 is TGTGCCAGCAGTTTCGGGGGGGATCTGACACCCCTCCACTTT. It specifies CASSFGGDLTPLHF. Using reference TRBV28 and TRBJ1-6 for the parts outside the CDR3, the full variable domain is DVKVTQSSRYLVKRTGEKVFLECVQDMDHENMFWYRQDPGLGLRLIYFSYDVKMKEKGDIPEGYSVSREKKERFSLILESASTNQTSMYLCASSFGGDLTPLHFGNGTRLTVT.

V and J are TRBV5-1 and TRBJ2-2; the D gene is possibly TRBD1 (6 bases). CDR3 length: 16 residues. The germline V gene encodes CDR1 SGHRS and CDR2 YFSETQ. V lost 2 bases, J lost 0 bases, and 11 bases lay in between. As DNA, the CDR3 is TGCGCCAGCAGCTTTCCAGGGGACGCGAACACCGGGGAGCTGTTTTTT. Its protein product is CASSFPGDANTGELFF.

This clone showed up just a few times. The chain is built from TRBV5-4 and TRBJ2-3; 9 bases match TRBD1. Germline V gene data show CDR1 as SGHNT and CDR2 as YYREEE (reference sequence). The CDR3 is 16 residues long. The V segment lost 0 bases and the J segment 5 bases; nucleotides outside the gene matches: 7. The CDR3 loop reads CASSLGPGQGKDTQYF. CDR3 nucleotide sequence: TGTGCCAGCAGCTTGGGGCCGGGACAGGGAAAAGATACGCAGTATTTT.

This clone was counted a single time. The rearrangement links TRBV10-3 to TRBJ2-5; D remains unclear. The CDR3 consists of 11 residues. Trimming removed 7 bases from V and 5 bases from J, with 8 bases in between. Germline CDR1 ENHRY, CDR2 SYGVKD. CDR3 residues: CAIKNEETQYF. The CDR3 coding sequence is TGTGCCATCAAAAATGAGGAGACCCAGTACTTC.

V gene TRBV9 combines with J gene TRBJ1-5, with D perhaps matching TRBD1 (5 bases). V gave up 5 bases and J gave up 1 base, with 19 bases separating them. The CDR3 is 17 amino acids. CDR1 SGDLS and CDR2 YYNGEE come from the germline V gene. The CDR3 bases are TGTGCCAGCAGGCGTCTTGGACCAGGGCGGAGCAATCAGCCCCAGCATTTT. This translates into CASRRLGPGRSNQPQHF.

CDR3 sequence (DNA): TGTGCCAGCAGCTTGCGAACCGGGACTACTTACGAGCAGTACTTC. Protein product: CASSLRTGTTYEQYF. The chain combines TRBV7-9 with TRBJ2-7, with 7 bases aligning to TRBD2. In germline, CDR1 is SEHNR, CDR2 FQNEAQ (reference sequence). The trim removed 3 bases at V and 4 bases at J, leaving 9 bases unmatched. This CDR3 has 15 residues.

This chain joins TRBV7-9 and TRBJ2-3; 7 positions match TRBD1. CDR1 and CDR2 (germline): SEHNR, FQNEAQ (reference sequence). V lost 4 bases, J lost 4 bases, and 8 bases stayed unmatched. The CDR3 sequence is 15 residues long. The CDR3 sequence: CASSSTGYVPDTQYF. CDR3 nucleotides: TGTGCCAGCAGCTCGACAGGGTACGTCCCAGATACGCAGTATTTT.

The rearrangement joins TRBV28 to TRBJ2-1; 8 positions match TRBD2. V was pared by 6 bases and J by 2 bases, with 6 bases of the junction left unmatched. The germline gives CDR1 MDHEN, CDR2 SYDVKM. The CDR3 runs to 15 residues. The CDR3 sequence is CASSLSGGAYNEQFF. CDR3 bases: TGTGCCAGCAGCCTCTCGGGGGGGGCCTACAATGAGCAGTTCTTC.

This clone was seen more than once but under ten times. The chain combines TRBV28 with TRBJ1-6; 9 bases map to TRBD1. CDR1 and CDR2 (germline): MDHEN, SYDVKM. Losses at the gene ends were 6 bases for V and 8 bases for J; bases not matched to a gene: 8. This CDR3 spans 15 amino acids. CDR3 amino acids: CASSRSRDRDSPLHF. CDR3 coding DNA: TGTGCCAGCAGCAGATCCCGGGACAGGGATTCACCCCTCCACTTT.

The V and J genes are TRBV10-1 and TRBJ1-1; 10 bases fit TRBD1. After removal of 5 bases from V and 3 bases from J, the junction contained 3 bases not matched to a gene. From germline, CDR1 is WNHNN and CDR2 SYGVQD (reference sequence). The CDR3 extends over 14 amino acids. CDR3 sequence (DNA): TGCGCCAGCAGTCACGGGACAGGGGACACTGAAGCTTTCTTT. Protein: CASSHGTGDTEAFF.

The rearrangement links TRBV4-1 to TRBJ2-5; 7 bases map to TRBD1. The J segment lost 5 bases and the V segment lost 2 bases, leaving 11 bases of the junction unmatched. Germline assignment: CDR1 MGHRA and CDR2 YSYEKL. CDR3 length equals 16 residues. CDR3 region: CASSQSRQGALETQYF. The CDR3 DNA sequence: TGCGCCAGCAGCCAAAGCCGACAGGGCGCGTTGGAGACCCAGTACTTC.

This clone is judged medium-sized. V usage is TRBV28 and J usage is TRBJ1-4; TRBD1 is a possible D gene (6 bases). The CDR3 runs 13 residues. CDR1 MDHEN and CDR2 SYDVKM come from the germline V gene. V dropped 8 bases and J dropped 4 bases, with 11 bases sitting between them. The CDR3 nucleotides read TGTGCCAGCGGACAGTCGATTAATGAAAAACTGTTTTTT. This translates into CASGQSINEKLFF.

In DNA form, the CDR3 reads TGTGCCAGCAGCTTAGCGGTAGCGGGCTACAATGAGCAGTTCTTC. Its protein is CASSLAVAGYNEQFF. This sequence joins TRBV7-9 and TRBJ2-1, with 7 nucleotides matching TRBD2. V lost 0 bases and J lost 3; bases outside the gene matches: 2. Germline CDR1 SEHNR, CDR2 FQNEAQ (reference sequence). The CDR3 has 15 residues.

V and J are TRBV5-4 and TRBJ2-3; D might be TRBD2 (7 bases). Between the trimmed V and J ends, which lost 0 bases and 3 bases, there was a span of 23 bases. From germline, CDR1 is SGHNT and CDR2 YYREEE (reference sequence). This CDR3 contains 19 residues. CDR3 nucleotides: TGTGCCAGCAGCTTGGGTGGGGGGGCCTCTGGTCTGAGGACAGATACGCAGTATTTT. Amino acid sequence: CASSLGGGASGLRTDTQYF.

This sequence joins TRBV7-8 and TRBJ1-2; 9 nucleotides align to TRBD1. CDR1 is SGHVS and CDR2 is FQNEAQ in the germline V gene. The trim removed 4 bases at V and 4 bases at J, leaving 10 bases unmatched. The CDR3 is 16 amino acids. The CDR3 spells CASSSRRTDRGYGYTF. As DNA, the CDR3 is TGTGCCAGCAGCTCACGGCGGACGGACAGGGGCTATGGCTACACCTTC.

The table lists this clone with a count of one. The J gene is TRBJ2-7, the V gene TRBV2; weak D call: TRBD1 (5 bases). Deletions cut 4 bases from V and 0 bases from J, with 13 bases between. Germline CDR1 reads SNHLY; CDR2 reads FYNNEI. The CDR3 covers 15 residues. The CDR3 sequence: CASSGQGFTSYEQYF. The CDR3, as DNA: TGTGCCAGCAGTGGCCAGGGTTTCACCTCCTACGAGCAGTACTTC.

The chain employs TRBV5-4 and TRBJ2-3; 7 nucleotides align to TRBD1. V was clipped by 4 bases and J by 0 bases; unmatched bases: 8. Germline-derived CDR1 and CDR2 are SGHNT and YYREEE (reference sequence). There are 16 residues in the CDR3. DNA for the CDR3: TGTGCCAGCAGCGGTACAGGGGCTTCTAGCACAGATACGCAGTATTTT. Protein product: CASSGTGASSTDTQYF.

Notes on this clone: The junction and the germline gene differ at one end; a read error may be behind it. The rearrangement links TRBV7-7 to TRBJ1-1, with D uncertain. The length of the CDR3 is 16 residues. In germline, CDR1 is SSHAT, CDR2 FNYEAQ (reference sequence). This chain's CDR3 is CASSLTRDPLVSEAFF. Written as DNA, the CDR3 is TGTGCTAGCAGCCTCACTCGGGATCCTTTGGTGTCTGAAGCTTTCTTT. The full variable domain, with the rest looked up from reference TRBV7-7 and TRBJ1-1, is GAGVSQSPRYKVTKRGQDVTLRCDPISSHATLYWYQQALGQGPEFLTYFNYEAQPDKSGLPSDRFSAERPEGSISTLTIQRTEQRDSAMYRCASSLTRDPLVSEAFFGQGTRLTVV.

The chain is built from TRBV19 and TRBJ1-2, with TRBD1 matching over 8 bases. The CDR3 has 14 amino acids. Germline-derived CDR1 and CDR2 are LNHDA and SQIVND (reference sequence). V lost 3 bases and J lost 6; bases outside the gene matches: 6. CDR3 sequence (DNA): TGTGCCAGTAGTATCTATTTACAGGGGGATGGCTACACCTTC. The encoded protein is CASSIYLQGDGYTF. The whole variable domain, remainder taken from reference TRBV19 and TRBJ1-2, is DGGITQSPKYLFRKEGQNVTLSCEQNLNHDAMYWYRQDPGQGLRLIYYSQIVNDFQKGDIAEGYSVSREKKESFPLTVTSAQKNPTAFYLCASSIYLQGDGYTFGSGTRLTVV.

This sequence joins TRBV30 and TRBJ1-2; 7 bases line up with TRBD1. Germline lookup yields CDR1 GTSNPN and CDR2 SVGIG (reference sequence). The CDR3 is made up of 15 amino acids. V lost 7 bases to trimming and J lost 4 bases; unmatched junction nucleotides: 15. Here the CDR3 reads CASINHQTGVYGYTF. The CDR3 DNA reads TGTGCCTCCATAAACCACCAAACAGGGGTCTATGGCTACACCTTC.

The chain employs TRBV6-4 and TRBJ1-5, with D possibly TRBD1 on 5 matching bases. From germline, CDR1 is MRHNA and CDR2 SNTAGT. Trimming took 3 bases from V and 7 from J, leaving 13 bases between them. The CDR3 consists of 14 residues. In DNA, the CDR3 is TGTGCCAGCAGTGATAAGGGGTTAGAACAGCCCCAGCATTTT. Its protein is CASSDKGLEQPQHF.